This TCR beta chain was identified in a study of cytomegalovirus exposure and HLA in healthy donors. The CDR3 extends over 14 amino acids. The V and J ends lost 4 bases and 2 bases, in that order; junction bases with no gene match: 2. The germline V gene encodes CDR1 SGHDT and CDR2 YYEEEE. Amplification used 60 Vbeta primers and 13 Jbeta primers. Repertoires were generated with immunoSEQ multiplex PCR, while TCRdb's copy carries only in-frame clones and drops some. The data contain 200,000 to 300,000 clones, over 70% of them singletons. This clonotype was obtained from a woman aged 60-75 years in good health and CMV-seropositive. V gene TRBV5-6 combines with J gene TRBJ2-2; the match to TRBD2 covers 7 bases. The source material was PBMCs. The CDR3 loop is CASSPGLNTGELFF. CDR3 coding DNA: TGTGCCAGCAGCCCGGGACTAAACACCGGGGAGCTGTTTTTT.